The T cell receptor beta chain under discussion was sequenced for a study of blood T cell repertoires in COVID-19. Study-wide context: Samples of COVID-19 (acute and convalescent) were obtained from the United States, Italy and Spain.

The CDR3 is 15 amino acids. The germline V and J ends were trimmed by 6 bases and 3 bases, with 15 bases remaining between them. From germline, CDR1 is MNHEY and CDR2 SVGAGI. As handled by the study authors: From reference gene primer amplification, estimates of nucleated cell counts were derived. Only in-frame clones appear in the TCRdb table, and some are missing; sequencing was by immunoSEQ multiplex PCR. V, J and clone size derive from that table, while D and trimming were established from the DNA sequence. The sample holds about 480,000 clones, roughly nine tenths seen once. Seattle's enrolled individuals joined amid active infection and were then monitored longitudinally.

Sequencing was performed on peripheral blood. The TCR comes from a man aged 18 to 30 with COVID-19, enrolled during active disease. The rearrangement links TRBV6-5 to TRBJ2-1, with a possible D match to TRBD1 (6 bases). CDR3 region: CASSLKQGYYNEQFF. The DNA of the CDR3 is TGTGCCAGCAGCCTCAAACAGGGATACTACAATGAGCAGTTCTTC.